The T cell receptor (beta chain) described here comes from a study of T cell responses to AZD1222 COVID-19 vaccine. General study results and limits: Donors were largely white British and mainly female; clonal diversity was possibly underestimated.

In regard to this clone: The antigen is unknown.

Germline CDR1 reads MDHEN; CDR2 reads SYDVKM. The CDR3 runs to 15 residues. The V end lost 5 bases, the J end lost 2 bases, and 13 bases lay between the germline ends. Assay used: immunoSEQ multiplex PCR; TCRdb lists only in-frame clones, some missing. The data contain over 90,000 clones, about nine tenths of them singletons. The chain combines TRBV28 with TRBJ1-5; no definite D call. The receptor was isolated from an adult in good health. Sample: peripheral blood, taken on day 0 of AZD1222 vaccination. The CDR3 nucleotides are TGTGCCAGCAGTCCCCAGCCTAGAGGCAATCAGCCCCAGCATTTT. This codes for CASSPQPRGNQPQHF.